The present T cell receptor (beta chain) was sequenced within a study of identical twins. A universal primer site was added by template switching, and unique molecular identifiers were carried by the cDNA. From the 5' RACE reads, TCRdb called clonotypes with MiXCR, one entry per CDR3 protein. The data show 450,000 to 500,000 distinct CDR3 sequences, with approximately 15% seen just once and approximately 0.9% held by the top ten. CDR1 and CDR2 (germline): SGHTA, FQGNSA. The CDR3 runs to 14 residues. V lost 4 bases to trimming and J lost 3 bases; unmatched junction nucleotides: 2. This same sample was also taken into another study, of yellow fever vaccine responses in identical twins.

The sample taken for sequencing was CD4+ T cells sorted from blood. The TCR originated in a woman under 30 in good health. V is TRBV7-2 and J is TRBJ1-3, with 8 bases matching TRBD1. CDR3 residues: CASSSRGLGNTIYF. The CDR3 DNA sequence: TGTGCCAGCAGCTCCAGGGGGCTTGGAAACACCATATATTTT.